Listed below are T cell receptor beta chains from one sample, sequenced in a study of Ad26.COV2.S vaccination and SARS-CoV-2 variants. Some clones are missing from TCRdb's copy, which holds only in-frame ones; the method was immunoSEQ multiplex PCR. Seen here are roughly 350,000 clones, 70% to 90% observed once, and the top ten hold about 10%. Specimen: peripheral blood, collected in a trial of Ad26.COV2.S vaccine versus placebo. These receptors were taken from a person aged 18-65 years who received the Ad26.COV2.S COVID-19 vaccine or a placebo. The CDR3 runs from the conserved cysteine through the conserved F or W. The D gene is left open where the match is weak. Size tells how often a clone was seen (once, few, many) or the class of an expanded clone, and some rows leave it out.

cdr3_nt cdr3_aa clone_size v_call d_call j_call
TGTGCCAGCTCACCACCGACTTCCCGGTGGGTATCAGATACGCAGTATTTT CASSPPTSRWVSDTQYF - TRBV18 - TRBJ2-3
TGTGCCAGCAGCTTGACAGGGAGTTTGAGAAATGAGCAGTTCTTC CASSLTGSLRNEQFF - TRBV7-2 TRBD1 TRBJ2-1
TGCAGCGTTTCCTCCGGGACAGGGAGCCAGCCCCAGCATTTT CSVSSGTGSQPQHF - TRBV29-1 TRBD1 TRBJ1-5
TGTGCCAGCAGTTCTAAGACAGCTCTCTCTGGGGCCAACGTCCTGACTTTC CASSSKTALSGANVLTF - TRBV27 - TRBJ2-6
TGTGCCAGCAGGGGGACAGCCTCCTACGAGCAGTACTTC CASRGTASYEQYF few TRBV27 TRBD1 TRBJ2-7
TGTGCCAGCAGCCAAGGTGACAGGGTAAACACCATATATTTT CASSQGDRVNTIYF - TRBV3-1/TRBV3-2 TRBD1 TRBJ1-3
TGTGCCAGCAGTGGTGTGGCGGGAGGGCCAGGAGAGACCCAGTACTTC CASSGVAGGPGETQYF once TRBV6-2/TRBV6-3 TRBD2 TRBJ2-5
TGTGCCAGCAGTTGGCAGGGGGGGAACAATGAGCAGTTCTTC CASSWQGGNNEQFF - TRBV2 - TRBJ2-1
TGTGCCAGCAGCCAAAAGGGTACAGATACGCAGTATTTT CASSQKGTDTQYF - TRBV6-6 - TRBJ2-3
TGTGCCAGTAGTAGGGACATTAGCAATCAGCCCCAGCATTTT CASSRDISNQPQHF - TRBV19 - TRBJ1-5
TGTGCCAGCAGTACCTCCAGGGGAATCTATGGCTACACCTTC CASSTSRGIYGYTF - TRBV7-2 - TRBJ1-2
TGTGCCAGCAGCCAAGTCGGTAGCTTCAATGAGCAGTTCTTC CASSQVGSFNEQFF - TRBV4-2 - TRBJ2-1
TGTGCCAGCAGCCTCTCTTCGGGGGTGAGGGAAGCTTTCTTT CASSLSSGVREAFF once TRBV4-2 - TRBJ1-1
TGTGCCATCAGTGACGGAGATGGGACTGAAAAACTGTTTTTT CAISDGDGTEKLFF few TRBV10-3 - TRBJ1-4
TGTGCCAGCAGCTTTAGGCGGGGTGGGGGAGAGACCCAGTACTTC CASSFRRGGGETQYF - TRBV13 - TRBJ2-5
TGTGCCTCTGGGAGGGCAGGGTTTGATTACGGTCAGCCCCAGCATTTT CASGRAGFDYGQPQHF - TRBV27 - TRBJ1-5
TGTGCCAGCAGCCAAGATCGGGGGTCCTACAATGAGCAGTTCTTC CASSQDRGSYNEQFF - TRBV14 - TRBJ2-1
TGTGCCAGAAGCTTGGGCGGTAACTATGGCTACACCTTC CARSLGGNYGYTF - TRBV5-3 - TRBJ1-2
TGTGCCAGCAGCCAAGGGTCCCGGGGACGGGGGCAGTTCTTC CASSQGSRGRGQFF - TRBV3-1/TRBV3-2 - TRBJ2-1
TGTGCCAGCAGCCAAGCACAGGGGACCGCCTACGAGCAGTACTTC CASSQAQGTAYEQYF - TRBV14 TRBD1 TRBJ2-7
TGCGCCAGCAGCTTGGGCCATTCAAGGCAGGCTGTGGAGGCTTTCTTT CASSLGHSRQAVEAFF - TRBV5-1 - TRBJ1-1